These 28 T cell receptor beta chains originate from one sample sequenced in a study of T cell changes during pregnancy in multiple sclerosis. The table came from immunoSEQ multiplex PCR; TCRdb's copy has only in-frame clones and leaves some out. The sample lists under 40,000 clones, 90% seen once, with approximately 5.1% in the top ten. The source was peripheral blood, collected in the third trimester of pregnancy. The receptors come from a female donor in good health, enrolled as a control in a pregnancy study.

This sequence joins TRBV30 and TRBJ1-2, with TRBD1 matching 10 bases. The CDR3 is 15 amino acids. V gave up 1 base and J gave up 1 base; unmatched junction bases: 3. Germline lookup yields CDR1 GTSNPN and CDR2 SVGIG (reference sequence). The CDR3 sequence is CAWSAGTGDNYGYTF. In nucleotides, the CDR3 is TGTGCCTGGAGTGCCGGGACAGGGGATAACTATGGCTACACCTTC.

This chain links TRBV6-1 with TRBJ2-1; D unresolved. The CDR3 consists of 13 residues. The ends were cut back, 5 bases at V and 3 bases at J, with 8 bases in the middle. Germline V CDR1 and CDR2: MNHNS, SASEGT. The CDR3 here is CASSLLLYNEQFF. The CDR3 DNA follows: TGTGCCAGCAGTTTATTACTCTACAATGAGCAGTTCTTC.

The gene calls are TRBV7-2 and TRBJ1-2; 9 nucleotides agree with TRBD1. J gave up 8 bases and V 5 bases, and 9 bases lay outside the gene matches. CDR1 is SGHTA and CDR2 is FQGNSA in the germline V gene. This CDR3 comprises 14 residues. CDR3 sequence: CASSLTGGDTGYTF. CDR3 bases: TGTGCCAGCAGCCTCACAGGGGGCGACACGGGCTACACCTTC.

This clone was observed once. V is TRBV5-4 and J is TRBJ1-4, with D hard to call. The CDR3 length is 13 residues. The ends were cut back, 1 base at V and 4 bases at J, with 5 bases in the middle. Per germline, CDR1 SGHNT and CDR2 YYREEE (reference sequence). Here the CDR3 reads CASSLWHNEKLFF. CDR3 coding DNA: TGTGCCAGCAGCTTGTGGCATAATGAAAAACTGTTTTTT.

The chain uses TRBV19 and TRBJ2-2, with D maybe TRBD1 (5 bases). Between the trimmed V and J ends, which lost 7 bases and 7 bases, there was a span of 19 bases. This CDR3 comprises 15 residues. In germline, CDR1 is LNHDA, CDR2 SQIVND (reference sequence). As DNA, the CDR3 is TGTGCCAGTACCCAGCCCAGGGTTGAAGTCGGGGAGCTGTTTTTT. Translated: CASTQPRVEVGELFF.

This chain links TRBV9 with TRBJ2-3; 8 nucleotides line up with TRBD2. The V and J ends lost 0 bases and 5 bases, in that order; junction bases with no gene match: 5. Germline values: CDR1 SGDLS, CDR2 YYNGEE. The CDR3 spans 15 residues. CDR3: CASSVGGTSGDTQYF. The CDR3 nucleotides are TGTGCCAGCAGCGTAGGGGGGACTAGTGGAGATACGCAGTATTTT.

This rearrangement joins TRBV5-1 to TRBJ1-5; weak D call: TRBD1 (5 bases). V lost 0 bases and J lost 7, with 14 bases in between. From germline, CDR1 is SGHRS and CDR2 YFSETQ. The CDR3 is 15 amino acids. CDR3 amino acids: CASSLDSGMKQPQHF. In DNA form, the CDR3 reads TGCGCCAGCAGCTTGGACTCAGGGATGAAACAGCCCCAGCATTTT.

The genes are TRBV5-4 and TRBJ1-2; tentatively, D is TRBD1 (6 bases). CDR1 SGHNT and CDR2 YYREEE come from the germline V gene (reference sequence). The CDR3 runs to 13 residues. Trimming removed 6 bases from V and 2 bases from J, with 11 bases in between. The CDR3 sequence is CASTEQGNYGYTF. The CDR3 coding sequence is TGTGCCAGCACGGAACAGGGAAACTATGGCTACACCTTC.

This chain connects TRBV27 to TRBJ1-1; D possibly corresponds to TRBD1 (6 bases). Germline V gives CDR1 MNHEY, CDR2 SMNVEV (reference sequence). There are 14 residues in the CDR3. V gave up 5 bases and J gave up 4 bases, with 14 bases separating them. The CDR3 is CASSRQARATEAFF. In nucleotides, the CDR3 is TGTGCCAGCAGTCGACAGGCCAGGGCCACTGAAGCTTTCTTT.

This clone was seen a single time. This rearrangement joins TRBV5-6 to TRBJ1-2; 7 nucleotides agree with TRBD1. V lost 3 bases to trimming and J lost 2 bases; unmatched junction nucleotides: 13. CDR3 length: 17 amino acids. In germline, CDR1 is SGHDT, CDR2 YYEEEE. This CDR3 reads CASSSPPRDSPNYGYTF. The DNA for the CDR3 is TGTGCCAGCAGCTCCCCGCCCCGGGACAGCCCCAACTATGGCTACACCTTC.

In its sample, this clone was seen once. The CDR3 reads CASTTYRSSYNEQFF. The CDR3 DNA reads TGCGCCAGCACCACTTACAGGAGCTCCTACAATGAGCAGTTCTTC. The genes are TRBV5-1 and TRBJ2-1, with D perhaps matching TRBD1 (5 bases). The CDR3 loop spans 15 amino acids. The germline V and J ends were trimmed by 6 bases and 0 bases, with 13 bases remaining between them. Per germline, CDR1 SGHRS and CDR2 YFSETQ.

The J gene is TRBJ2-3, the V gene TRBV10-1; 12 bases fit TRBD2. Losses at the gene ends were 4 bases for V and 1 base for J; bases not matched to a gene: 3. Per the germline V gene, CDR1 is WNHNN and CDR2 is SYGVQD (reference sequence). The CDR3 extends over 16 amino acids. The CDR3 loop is CASSGRLAGGTDTQYF. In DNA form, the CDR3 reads TGCGCCAGCAGTGGTAGACTAGCGGGGGGCACAGATACGCAGTATTTT.

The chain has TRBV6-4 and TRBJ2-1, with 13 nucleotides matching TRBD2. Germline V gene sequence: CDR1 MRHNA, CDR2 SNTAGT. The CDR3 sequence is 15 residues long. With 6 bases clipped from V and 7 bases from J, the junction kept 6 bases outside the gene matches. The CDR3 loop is CASSATSGGANEQFF. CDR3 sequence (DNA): TGTGCCAGCAGCGCTACTAGCGGGGGGGCTAATGAGCAGTTCTTC.

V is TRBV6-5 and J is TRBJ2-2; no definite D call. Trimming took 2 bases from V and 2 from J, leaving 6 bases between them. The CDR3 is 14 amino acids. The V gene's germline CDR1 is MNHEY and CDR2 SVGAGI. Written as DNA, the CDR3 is TGTGCCAGCAGTTACAGGAGTAACACCGGGGAGCTGTTTTTT. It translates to CASSYRSNTGELFF.

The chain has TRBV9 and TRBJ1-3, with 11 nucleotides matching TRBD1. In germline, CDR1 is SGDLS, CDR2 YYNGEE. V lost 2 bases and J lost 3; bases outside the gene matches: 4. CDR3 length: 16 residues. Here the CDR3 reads CASSVWDRGVGNTIYF. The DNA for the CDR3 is TGTGCCAGCAGCGTTTGGGACAGGGGGGTTGGAAACACCATATATTTT.

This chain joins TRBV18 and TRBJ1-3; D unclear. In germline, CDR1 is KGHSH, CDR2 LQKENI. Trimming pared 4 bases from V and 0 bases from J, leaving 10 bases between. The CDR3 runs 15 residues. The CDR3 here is CASSQESSSGNTIYF. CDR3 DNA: TGTGCCAGCTCACAAGAGAGTAGCTCTGGAAACACCATATATTTT.

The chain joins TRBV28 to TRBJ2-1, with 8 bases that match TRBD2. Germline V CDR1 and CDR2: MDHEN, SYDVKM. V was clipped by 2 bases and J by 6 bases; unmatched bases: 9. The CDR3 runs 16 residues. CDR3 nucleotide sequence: TGTGCCAGCAGTTTAGTCCGTCTCGGGAGGGCCAATGAGCAGTTCTTC. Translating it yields CASSLVRLGRANEQFF.

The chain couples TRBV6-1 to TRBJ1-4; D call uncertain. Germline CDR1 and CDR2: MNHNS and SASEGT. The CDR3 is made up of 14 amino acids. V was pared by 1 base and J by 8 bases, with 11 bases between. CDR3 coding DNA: TGTGCCAGCAGTGAAGGGTCGATCGGGGAAAAACTGTTTTTT. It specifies CASSEGSIGEKLFF.

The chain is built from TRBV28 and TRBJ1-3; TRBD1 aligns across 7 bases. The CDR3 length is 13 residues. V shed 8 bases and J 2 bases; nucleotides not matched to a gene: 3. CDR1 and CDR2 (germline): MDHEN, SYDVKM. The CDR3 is CASGTGAGNTIYF. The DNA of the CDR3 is TGTGCCAGCGGAACAGGGGCTGGAAACACCATATATTTT.

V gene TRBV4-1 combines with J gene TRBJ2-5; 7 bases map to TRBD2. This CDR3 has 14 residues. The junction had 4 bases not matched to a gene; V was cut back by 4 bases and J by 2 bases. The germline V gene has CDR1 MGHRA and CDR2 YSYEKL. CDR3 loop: CASSPEAGQETQYF. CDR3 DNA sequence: TGCGCCAGCAGCCCCGAAGCGGGACAAGAGACCCAGTACTTC.

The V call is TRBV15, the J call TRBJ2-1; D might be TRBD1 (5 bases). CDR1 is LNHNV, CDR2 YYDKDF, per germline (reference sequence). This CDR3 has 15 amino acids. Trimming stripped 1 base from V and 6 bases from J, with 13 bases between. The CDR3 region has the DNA TGTGCCACCAGCAGAGTGGGTACAGGCCGCAATGAGCAGTTCTTC. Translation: CATSRVGTGRNEQFF.

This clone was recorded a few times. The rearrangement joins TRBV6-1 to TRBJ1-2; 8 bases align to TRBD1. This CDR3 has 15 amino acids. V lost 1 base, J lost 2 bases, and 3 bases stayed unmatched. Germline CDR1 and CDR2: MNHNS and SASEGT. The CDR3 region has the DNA TGTGCCAGCAGTGAAGAGCAGGGGGCAAACTATGGCTACACCTTC. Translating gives CASSEEQGANYGYTF.

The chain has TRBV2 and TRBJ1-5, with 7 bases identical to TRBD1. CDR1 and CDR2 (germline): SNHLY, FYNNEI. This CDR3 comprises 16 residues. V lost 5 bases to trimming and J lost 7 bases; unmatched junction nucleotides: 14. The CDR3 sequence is CASSLRQGKVGQPQHF. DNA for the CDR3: TGTGCCAGCAGTCTTAGACAGGGAAAGGTCGGACAGCCCCAGCATTTT.

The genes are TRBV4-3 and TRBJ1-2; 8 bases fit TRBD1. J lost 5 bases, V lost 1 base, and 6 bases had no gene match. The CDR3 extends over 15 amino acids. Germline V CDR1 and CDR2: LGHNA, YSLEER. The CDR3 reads CASSQGTGRGYGYTF. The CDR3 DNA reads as TGCGCCAGCAGCCAAGGGACAGGGCGGGGGTATGGCTACACCTTC.

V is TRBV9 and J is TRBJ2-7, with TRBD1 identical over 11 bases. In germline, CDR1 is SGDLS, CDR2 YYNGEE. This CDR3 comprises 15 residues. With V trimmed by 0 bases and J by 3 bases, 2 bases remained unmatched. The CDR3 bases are TGTGCCAGCAGCGTAGGGGGACAGGGGGTCTACGAGCAGTACTTC. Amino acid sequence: CASSVGGQGVYEQYF.

DNA for the CDR3: TGTGCCAGCAGTGGGCAGGGGGCCTCCCCGTTCGCGAACACCGGGGAGCTGTTTTTT. Protein: CASSGQGASPFANTGELFF. The rearrangement uses TRBV2 and TRBJ2-2; 8 bases are a match to TRBD1. Trimming took 4 bases from V and 0 from J; bases not matched to a gene: 13. The CDR3 extends over 19 amino acids. Germline assignment: CDR1 SNHLY and CDR2 FYNNEI.

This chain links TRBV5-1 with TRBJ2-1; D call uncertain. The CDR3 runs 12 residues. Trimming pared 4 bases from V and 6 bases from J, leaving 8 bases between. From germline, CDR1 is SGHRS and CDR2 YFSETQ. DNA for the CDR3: TGCGCCAGCAGCAGAAACAGCAATGAGCAGTTCTTC. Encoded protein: CASSRNSNEQFF. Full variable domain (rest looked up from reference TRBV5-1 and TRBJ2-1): KAGVTQTPRYLIKTRGQQVTLSCSPISGHRSVSWYQQTPGQGLQFLFEYFSETQRNKGNFPGRFSGRQFSNSRSEMNVSTLELGDSALYLCASSRNSNEQFFGPGTRLTVL.

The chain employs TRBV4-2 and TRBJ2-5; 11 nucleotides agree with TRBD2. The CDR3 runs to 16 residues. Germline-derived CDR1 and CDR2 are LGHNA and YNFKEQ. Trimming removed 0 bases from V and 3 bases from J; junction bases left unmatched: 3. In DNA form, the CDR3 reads TGTGCCAGCAGCCAAGAGGGGACTAGCGGTGAAGAGACCCAGTACTTC. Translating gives CASSQEGTSGEETQYF.